One sample yielded the 25 T cell receptor beta chains listed below, sequenced in a study of identifying expanded T cells in peripheral blood. TCRdb keeps only in-frame clones here, not all; method: immunoSEQ multiplex PCR. The sample contains 50,000 or so clones, roughly nine tenths of which appear only once. Sequencing used blood. These receptors all stem from a person between 18 and 70 years old in good health.

This clone was seen only once. The junction departs from the called germline gene at one end, perhaps through a read error. V is TRBV5-1 and J is TRBJ2-1; a possible D gene is TRBD2 (5 bases). The CDR3 totals 19 residues. Germline V gives CDR1 SGHRS, CDR2 YFSETQ. In DNA form, the CDR3 reads TGCGCCAGCAGCTTCGGGGAGAAGGTCCCACTCCACTCCAACAATGAGCAGTTCTTC. This encodes CASSFGEKVPLHSNNEQFF.

The rearrangement uses TRBV5-6 and TRBJ1-6; D gene uncertain. Germline CDR1 SGHDT, CDR2 YYEEEE. Trimming shortened V by 0 bases and J by 8 bases, and 15 bases separated the two germline ends. The CDR3 length is 16 residues. CDR3 residues: CASSLGLGTPYSPLHF. As DNA, the CDR3 is TGTGCCAGCAGCTTGGGTTTAGGAACCCCCTATTCACCCCTCCACTTT.

The CDR3 here is CASSLGGSWSTGELFF. The CDR3 coding sequence is TGTGCCAGCAGCTTAGGGGGTAGCTGGAGCACCGGGGAGCTGTTTTTT. The chain couples TRBV11-3 to TRBJ2-2; no clear D. CDR3 size: 16 residues. The germline V gene encodes CDR1 SGHNT and CDR2 YENEEA. V was shortened by 1 base and J by 4 bases, with 13 bases between the two germline ends.

This chain uses TRBV18 with TRBJ1-5; D gene ambiguous. The CDR3 contains 13 residues. The germline V and J ends were trimmed by 2 bases and 5 bases, with 7 bases remaining between them. Germline assignment: CDR1 KGHSH and CDR2 LQKENI. The DNA of the CDR3 is TGTGCCAGCTCACCAAGTCAGGATCAGCCCCAGCATTTT. This encodes CASSPSQDQPQHF.

As DNA, the CDR3 is TGTGCCGCAAGTGGTAGCATAATGGAGACCCAGTACTTC. Its translation: CAASGSIMETQYF. This chain links TRBV19 with TRBJ2-5; D remains ambiguous. Germline CDR1 reads LNHDA; CDR2 reads SQIVND (reference sequence). Trimming removed 11 bases at V and 5 bases at J, with 18 bases between. The CDR3 runs 13 residues.

This chain connects TRBV2 to TRBJ1-6, with 8 bases lining up with TRBD1. CDR1 and CDR2 from the germline V gene are SNHLY and FYNNEI. The CDR3 runs to 16 residues. V lost 2 bases, J lost 7 bases, and 7 bases stayed unmatched. In DNA, the CDR3 is TGTGCCAGCAGTGAACGGACAGGGAAGAGCAATTCACCCCTCCACTTT. This encodes CASSERTGKSNSPLHF.

The rearrangement uses TRBV5-1 and TRBJ1-2; D is uncertain. This CDR3 is 12 amino acids long. Deletions cut 0 bases from V and 1 base from J, with 1 base between. The germline gives CDR1 SGHRS, CDR2 YFSETQ. CDR3 protein: CASSLGNYGYTF. CDR3 nucleotides: TGCGCCAGCAGCTTGGGTAACTATGGCTACACCTTC. Using reference TRBV5-1 and TRBJ1-2 for the parts outside the CDR3, the full variable domain is KAGVTQTPRYLIKTRGQQVTLSCSPISGHRSVSWYQQTPGQGLQFLFEYFSETQRNKGNFPGRFSGRQFSNSRSEMNVSTLELGDSALYLCASSLGNYGYTFGSGTRLTVV.

This clone was detected a few times. The genes are TRBV10-3 and TRBJ1-1, with unresolved D. The germline CDR1 and CDR2 sequences are ENHRY and SYGVKD. The ends were cut back, 4 bases at V and 3 bases at J, with 15 bases in the middle. CDR3 length: 15 amino acids. CDR3 nucleotides: TGTGCCATCAGTGGAGGTACAGAGCCTTACACTGAAGCTTTCTTT. This gives the protein CAISGGTEPYTEAFF.

The chain combines TRBV25-1 with TRBJ1-4; D perhaps matches TRBD1 (5 bases). Deletions cut 6 bases from V and 7 bases from J, with 18 bases between. The germline V gene encodes CDR1 MGHDK and CDR2 SYGVNS. The CDR3 covers 15 residues. The CDR3 nucleotides read TGTGCCAGCAGACCGTCGGGGGGAACGGGTGAAAAACTGTTTTTT. Translation: CASRPSGGTGEKLFF.

V gene TRBV10-2 combines with J gene TRBJ2-1; D ambiguous. Germline V gene data show CDR1 as WSHSY and CDR2 as SAAADI. V was pared by 1 base and J by 8 bases, with 3 bases between. The CDR3 has 11 residues. CDR3 in amino acids: CASSELYEQFF. DNA of the CDR3: TGCGCCAGCAGTGAGTTGTATGAGCAGTTCTTC.

V usage is TRBV5-4 and J usage is TRBJ2-5; TRBD2 matches at 12 bases. Germline V gene lookup returns CDR1 SGHNT and CDR2 YYREEE (reference sequence). Losses at the gene ends were 4 bases for V and 5 bases for J; bases not matched to a gene: 3. The CDR3 length is 14 residues. CDR3 in amino acids: CASSLAGGFETQYF. CDR3 bases: TGTGCCAGCAGCCTAGCGGGAGGGTTCGAGACCCAGTACTTC.

The genes are TRBV2 and TRBJ2-3; TRBD1 matches at 10 bases. CDR1 is SNHLY, CDR2 FYNNEI, per germline. The ends lost 8 bases at V and 1 base at J; junction bases unmatched: 3. CDR3 length: 14 amino acids. CDR3 amino acids: CASRTGGRTDTQYF. Here the CDR3 DNA reads TGTGCCAGCCGGACAGGGGGTCGCACAGATACGCAGTATTTT.

The V and J genes are TRBV19 and TRBJ1-1; maybe TRBD1 (6 bases). Germline-derived CDR1 and CDR2 are LNHDA and SQIVND (reference sequence). V lost 4 bases and J 2 bases, leaving 11 bases between the germline ends. CDR3 length equals 14 residues. In DNA form, the CDR3 reads TGTGCCAGTAGTACAGGGGTGATCAACACTGAAGCTTTCTTT. Translated: CASSTGVINTEAFF.

The V call is TRBV7-3, the J call TRBJ2-1, with D perhaps TRBD2 (5 bases). The CDR3 covers 17 residues. V was cut by 9 bases and J by 4 bases, with 25 bases left in between. The germline CDR1 and CDR2 sequences are SGHTA and FQGTGA. The CDR3 coding sequence is TGTGCCAGGGCCCGTTTCGCGTTGGAGGCCCCATACAATGAGCAGTTCTTC. Its protein is CARARFALEAPYNEQFF. The variable domain in full, completed from reference TRBV7-3 and TRBJ2-1, reads GAGVSQTPSNKVTEKGKYVELRCDPISGHTALYWYRQSLGQGPEFLIYFQGTGAADDSGLPNDRFFAVRPEGSVSTLKIQRTERGDSAVYLCARARFALEAPYNEQFFGPGTRLTVL.

This CDR3 reads CASRTGTGIWGYNEQFF. In DNA form, the CDR3 reads TGTGCCAGCAGGACCGGGACAGGGATCTGGGGGTACAATGAGCAGTTCTTC. The J gene is TRBJ2-1, the V gene TRBV27; 9 bases are a match to TRBD1. CDR3 length equals 17 residues. Germline CDR1 is MNHEY and CDR2 is SMNVEV (reference sequence). J lost 4 bases, V lost 6 bases, and 13 bases had no gene match.

The chain joins TRBV30 to TRBJ2-3; tentatively, D is TRBD2 (7 bases). This CDR3 region has 12 residues. Trimming removed 5 bases at V and 2 bases at J, with 8 bases between. Germline CDR1 reads GTSNPN; CDR2 reads SVGIG (reference sequence). For the CDR3, the DNA is TGTGCCTGGGCGGGGGCCACAGATACGCAGTATTTT. Translated, it gives CAWAGATDTQYF.

V usage is TRBV7-2 and J usage is TRBJ1-2; the D is unclear. V was cut by 2 bases and J by 7 bases, with 23 bases left in between. The CDR3 spans 17 residues. CDR1 is SGHTA, CDR2 FQGNSA, per germline. The CDR3 region is CASSLHSTSADGSGYTF. CDR3 nucleotide sequence: TGTGCCAGCAGCTTACATTCGACCTCAGCTGACGGAAGTGGCTACACCTTC.

The chain employs TRBV4-1 and TRBJ2-5; 9 nucleotides agree with TRBD2. Germline lookup yields CDR1 MGHRA and CDR2 YSYEKL. The CDR3 has 14 amino acids. V shed 5 bases and J 5 bases; nucleotides not matched to a gene: 6. The CDR3 coding sequence is TGCGCCAGCAGCTTAGCGGGAGCGATGGAGACCCAGTACTTC. This encodes CASSLAGAMETQYF.

V and J are TRBV9 and TRBJ1-2; perhaps TRBD1 as D (6 bases). V was trimmed by 3 bases and J by 4 bases, leaving 16 bases between them. Per germline, CDR1 SGDLS and CDR2 YYNGEE. The CDR3 totals 15 residues. CDR3 coding DNA: TGTGCCAGCAGCGCAGGGGCCGCGTTTACCTATGGCTACACCTTC. Its protein product is CASSAGAAFTYGYTF.

This clone was picked up one time. The CDR3 loop is CASSPGTARYEQYF. CDR3 DNA sequence: TGTGCCAGCAGTCCCGGGACAGCCCGATACGAGCAGTACTTC. This rearrangement joins TRBV27 to TRBJ2-7; 7 nucleotides match TRBD1. The V gene end was trimmed by 5 bases and the J gene end by 4 bases; junction bases not matched to a gene: 8. The germline V gene has CDR1 MNHEY and CDR2 SMNVEV (reference sequence). This CDR3 has 14 amino acids.

This clone has a single count. The chain uses TRBV4-3 and TRBJ2-3; 10 bases map to TRBD2. Germline V gene data show CDR1 as LGHNA and CDR2 as YSLEER. The CDR3 is made up of 17 amino acids. J gave up 4 bases and V 0 bases, and 7 bases lay outside the gene matches. In DNA form, the CDR3 reads TGCGCCAGCAGCCAAGATACCAGCGGGGGGGCCGCAGATACGCAGTATTTT. Its translation: CASSQDTSGGAADTQYF.

V is TRBV6-6 and J is TRBJ1-1, with D possibly being TRBD1 (6 bases). The CDR3 length is 15 residues. Trimming removed 4 bases from V and 0 bases from J, with 12 bases in between. The germline V gene has CDR1 MNHNY and CDR2 SVGAGI (reference sequence). CDR3 loop: CASSSWTDLNTEAFF. In nucleotides, the CDR3 is TGTGCCAGCAGTTCGTGGACAGATTTGAACACTGAAGCTTTCTTT.

The table lists this clone with a count of one. The V call is TRBV4-3, the J call TRBJ2-5; D might be TRBD2 (6 bases). The length of the CDR3 is 15 residues. From germline, CDR1 is LGHNA and CDR2 YSLEER. V was shortened by 0 bases and J by 4 bases, with 12 bases between the two germline ends. For the CDR3, the DNA is TGCGCCAGCAGCCAAGAAGATAGACTAGGAGAGACCCAGTACTTC. This codes for CASSQEDRLGETQYF.

The chain has TRBV18 and TRBJ2-5, with D unclear. The CDR3 contains 13 residues. V lost 3 bases and J lost 0, with 5 bases in between. Germline values: CDR1 KGHSH, CDR2 LQKENI. In DNA form, the CDR3 reads TGTGCCAGCTCACCGACAAACCAAGAGACCCAGTACTTC. Encoded protein: CASSPTNQETQYF.

V is TRBV7-8 and J is TRBJ1-4; no reliable D call. Germline V gene lookup returns CDR1 SGHVS and CDR2 FQNEAQ. The V end was cut by 1 base, the J end by 8 bases, with 14 bases between. CDR3 size: 15 residues. Here the CDR3 reads CASSLGEGRAEKLFF. CDR3 nucleotides: TGTGCCAGCAGCTTAGGGGAGGGCCGAGCGGAAAAACTGTTTTTT. Full variable domain (missing parts from reference TRBV7-8 and TRBJ1-4): GAGVSQSPRYKVAKRGQDVALRCDPISGHVSLFWYQQALGQGPEFLTYFQNEAQLDKSGLPSDRFFAERPEGSVSTLKIQRTQQEDSAVYLCASSLGEGRAEKLFFGSGTQLSVL.